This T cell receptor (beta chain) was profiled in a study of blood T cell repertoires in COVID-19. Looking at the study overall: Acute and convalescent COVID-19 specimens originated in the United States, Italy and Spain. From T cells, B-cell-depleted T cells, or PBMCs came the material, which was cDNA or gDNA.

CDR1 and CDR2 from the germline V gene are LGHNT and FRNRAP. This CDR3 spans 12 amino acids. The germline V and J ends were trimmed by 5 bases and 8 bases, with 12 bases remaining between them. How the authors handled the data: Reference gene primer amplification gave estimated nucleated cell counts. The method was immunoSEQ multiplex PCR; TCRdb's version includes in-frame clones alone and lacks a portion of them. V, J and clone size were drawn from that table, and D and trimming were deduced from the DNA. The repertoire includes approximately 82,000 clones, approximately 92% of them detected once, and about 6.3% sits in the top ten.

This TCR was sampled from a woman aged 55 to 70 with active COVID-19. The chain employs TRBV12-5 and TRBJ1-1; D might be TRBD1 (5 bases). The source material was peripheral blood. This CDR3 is CASGPWGEEAFF. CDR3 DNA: TGTGCTAGTGGTCCTTGGGGGGAAGAAGCTTTCTTT.